The clone carrying this T cell receptor beta chain was detected a few times. Its antigen is still unknown. The data originate from a study of cytomegalovirus exposure and HLA in healthy donors. On the study more broadly: About 85 million unique TCRs from HLA-typed donors were held in an early release of data. General observations from the study: DRB1 had the most TCR associations and HLA-C the fewest, a later analysis found, with rates varying by HLA locus.

The donors gave bone marrow, and they were healthy. Germline V gene sequence: CDR1 SGHRS, CDR2 YFSETQ. The CDR3 consists of 15 residues. The junction had 5 bases not matched to a gene; V was cut back by 6 bases and J by 3 bases. 13 Jbeta primers and 60 Vbeta primers were used for the PCR. Some clones are missing from TCRdb's copy, which holds only in-frame ones; the method was immunoSEQ multiplex PCR. Of some 220,000 clones in the sample, roughly four fifths are singletons; the top ten hold around 0.57%. Material: PBMCs. The source of this sequence is a middle-aged woman in good health and CMV-seronegative. The genes are TRBV5-1 and TRBJ2-2; 10 bases line up with TRBD1. As DNA, the CDR3 is TGCGCCAGCACCCGGACAGGGGGTTACACCGGGGAGCTGTTTTTT. Protein sequence: CASTRTGGYTGELFF.